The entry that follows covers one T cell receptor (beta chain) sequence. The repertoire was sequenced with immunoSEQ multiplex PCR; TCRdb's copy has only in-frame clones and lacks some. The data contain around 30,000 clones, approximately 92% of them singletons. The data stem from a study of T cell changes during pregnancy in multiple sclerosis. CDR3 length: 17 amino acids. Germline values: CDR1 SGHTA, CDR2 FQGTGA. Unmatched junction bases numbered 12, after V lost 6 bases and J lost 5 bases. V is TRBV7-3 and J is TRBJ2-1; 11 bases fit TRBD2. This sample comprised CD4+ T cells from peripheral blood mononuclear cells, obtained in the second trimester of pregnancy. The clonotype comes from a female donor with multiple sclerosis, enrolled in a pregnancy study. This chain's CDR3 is CASSLIAGGVKNNEQFF. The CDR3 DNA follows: TGTGCCAGCAGTTTGATAGCGGGGGGGGTAAAGAACAATGAGCAGTTCTTC.